This T cell receptor (beta chain) emerged from a study of blood T cell repertoires in COVID-19. Profiling relied on immunoSEQ multiplex PCR, and the TCRdb table lists in-frame clones only, not all of them. The sample has fewer than 110,000 clones; over 60% are singletons. Trimming removed 6 bases from V and 0 bases from J, with 21 bases in between. CDR1 KGHSH and CDR2 LQKENI come from the germline V gene. CDR3 length: 18 amino acids. The clonotype originates from a man aged 65 to 79 with acute or convalescent COVID-19. The gene calls are TRBV18 and TRBJ1-3; a weak D match, TRBD1 (6 bases). The specimen was peripheral blood. In nucleotides, the CDR3 is TGTGCCAGCTCTCCCTCCGCCCCGGACAGCTACTCTGGAAACACCATATATTTT. Translation gives CASSPSAPDSYSGNTIYF. The whole variable domain, filled in from reference TRBV18 and TRBJ1-3, reads NAGVMQNPRHLVRRRGQEARLRCSPMKGHSHVYWYRQLPEEGLKFMVYLQKENIIDESGMPKERFSAEFPKEGPSILRIQQVVRGDSAAYFCASSPSAPDSYSGNTIYFGEGSWLTVV.